Following are 27 T cell receptor beta chains from one sample sequenced in a study of blood T cell repertoires in COVID-19. Using immunoSEQ multiplex PCR, the repertoire was profiled, and TCRdb retains in-frame clones only, with some absent. The sample yields more than 200,000 clones, roughly 85% seen once. Source material: peripheral blood. The origin of the receptors is a man between 18 and 35 years old with active or convalescent COVID-19.

As DNA, the CDR3 is TGTGCCAGTAGCTATAGCGGGGGGACAACCTACAATGAGCAGTTCTTC. This gives the protein CASSYSGGTTYNEQFF. The chain has TRBV19 and TRBJ2-1, with TRBD2 matching over 10 bases. The CDR3 covers 16 residues. V shed 6 bases and J 2 bases; nucleotides not matched to a gene: 7. CDR1 is LNHDA, CDR2 SQIVND, per germline (reference sequence).

CDR3 sequence: CASSQVVRYEQYF. The CDR3 DNA sequence: TGCGCCAGCAGCCAAGTGGTCCGGTACGAGCAGTACTTC. The V call is TRBV4-1, the J call TRBJ2-7; D gene unclear. CDR1 is MGHRA, CDR2 YSYEKL, per germline. CDR3 length: 13 residues. The V end lost 1 base, the J end lost 4 bases, and 8 bases lay between the germline ends.

The chain joins TRBV4-2 to TRBJ2-7, with D hard to call. Deletions cut 1 base from V and 5 bases from J, with 15 bases between. The CDR3 is 15 residues long. CDR1 is LGHNA, CDR2 YNFKEQ, per germline. The CDR3 spells CASSQGGGSTHEQYF. The CDR3 bases are TGTGCCAGCAGCCAAGGTGGCGGTAGCACCCACGAGCAGTACTTC.

CDR3 protein: CASSREGTGGRTSSYNEQFF. The CDR3, as DNA: TGTGCCAGCAGCAGAGAAGGGACAGGGGGTAGAACAAGCTCCTACAATGAGCAGTTCTTC. J is TRBJ2-1 and V is TRBV28; 11 positions match TRBD1. Germline V gene sequence: CDR1 MDHEN, CDR2 SYDVKM. Germline trimming cut 6 bases from V and 0 bases from J; bases unmatched to any gene: 16. The CDR3 consists of 20 residues.

J is TRBJ2-4 and V is TRBV23-1; tentative D call: TRBD2 (5 bases). TRBV23-1 is placed among ORFs of uncertain function. V was shortened by 0 bases and J by 3 bases, with 18 bases between the two germline ends. The CDR3 length is 18 residues. The CDR3 loop reads CASSQSRGLPWGKNIQYF. The CDR3 DNA sequence: TGCGCCAGCAGTCAATCGCGAGGGCTCCCGTGGGGCAAAAACATTCAGTACTTC.

The chain recombines TRBV7-2 with TRBJ1-2; D is unclear. Germline assignment: CDR1 SGHTA and CDR2 FQGNSA. The V end was cut by 5 bases, the J end by 4 bases, with 14 bases between. The CDR3 is made up of 14 amino acids. The CDR3 loop reads CASSPLRASYGYTF. DNA of the CDR3: TGTGCCAGCAGCCCGCTGAGGGCGAGCTATGGCTACACCTTC.

The genes are TRBV21-1 and TRBJ1-1; TRBD1, the table's D call, lacks a check against the DNA. TRBV21-1 is a pseudogene. The CDR3 is 15 amino acids. CDR3 amino acids: CASSKARPDRGQAFF. The CDR3 DNA reads as TGTGCCAGCAGCAAAGCCCGACCGGACAGGGGCCAAGCTTTCTTT.

V usage is TRBV19 and J usage is TRBJ2-7; the match to TRBD2 covers 13 bases. The trim removed 10 bases at V and 5 bases at J, leaving 8 bases unmatched. This CDR3 is built from 14 residues. Germline values: CDR1 LNHDA, CDR2 SQIVND (reference sequence). CDR3 bases: TGTGCCACCACTAGCGGGAGGGCCGGAGACGAGCAGTACTTC. It is translated as CATTSGRAGDEQYF.

V and J are TRBV6-4 and TRBJ2-3; possibly TRBD2 for D (5 bases). Per germline, CDR1 MRHNA and CDR2 SNTAGT. V was trimmed by 6 bases and J by 2 bases, leaving 15 bases between them. This CDR3 has 15 amino acids. CDR3 region: CASRKAAGLTDTQYF. CDR3 in DNA: TGTGCCAGCAGGAAGGCCGCGGGCCTCACAGATACGCAGTATTTT.

This chain links TRBV12-3 or TRBV12-4 with TRBJ1-6; tentative D call: TRBD1 (5 bases). CDR3 length: 13 amino acids. V shed 5 bases and J shed 10 bases, with 12 bases lying between them. CDR3 in amino acids: CASSPRGGSPLHF. The CDR3 region has the DNA TGTGCCAGCAGTCCGCGGGGGGGGTCACCCCTCCACTTT.

This chain links TRBV5-6 with TRBJ1-2; D unclear. Per germline, CDR1 SGHDT and CDR2 YYEEEE. This CDR3 region has 12 residues. V was pared by 3 bases and J by 8 bases, with 11 bases between. CDR3 coding DNA: TGTGCCAGCAGCTCGTTGCCGGGGGGCTACACCTTC. Protein: CASSSLPGGYTF.

This chain connects TRBV7-9 to TRBJ1-3; no clear D gene. Trimming removed 7 bases from V and 1 base from J, with 20 bases in between. The germline V gene has CDR1 SEHNR and CDR2 FQNEAQ (reference sequence). The CDR3 covers 17 residues. In nucleotides, the CDR3 is TGTGCCAGCATGATAGCGGGTAGTGGGGATTCTGGAAACACCATATATTTT. This codes for CASMIAGSGDSGNTIYF.

The rearrangement uses TRBV7-3 and TRBJ1-1, with D hard to call. This CDR3 contains 18 residues. CDR1 is SGHTA and CDR2 is FQGTGA in the germline V gene. Trimming removed 4 bases from V and 3 bases from J, with 24 bases in between. CDR3 amino acids: CASSSSEGLGVVDTEAFF. The DNA for the CDR3 is TGTGCCAGCAGCTCCTCCGAGGGCCTTGGGGTGGTGGACACTGAAGCTTTCTTT.

The chain recombines TRBV4-3 with TRBJ1-2, with D possibly TRBD1 on 6 matching bases. Germline-derived CDR1 and CDR2 are LGHNA and YSLEER. V was shortened by 0 bases and J by 4 bases, with 6 bases between the two germline ends. The CDR3 runs 13 residues. In DNA, the CDR3 is TGCGCCAGCAGCCAAGACAGGGGCTATGGCTACACCTTC. The encoded protein is CASSQDRGYGYTF.

The chain has TRBV5-6 and TRBJ1-1; unclear D gene. The CDR3 is 14 amino acids. V lost 1 base and J 0 bases, leaving 7 bases between the germline ends. Germline V CDR1 and CDR2: SGHDT, YYEEEE. The CDR3: CASSLITVNTEAFF. CDR3 nucleotides: TGTGCCAGCAGCTTGATAACGGTGAACACTGAAGCTTTCTTT. The full variable domain, in which reference TRBV5-6 and TRBJ1-1 provide the parts outside the CDR3, is DAGVTQSPTHLIKTRGQQVTLRCSPKSGHDTVSWYQQALGQGPQFIFQYYEEEERQRGNFPDRFSGHQFPNYSSELNVNALLLGDSALYLCASSLITVNTEAFFGQGTRLTVV.

This clone turned up a few times. The chain has TRBV11-2 and TRBJ1-2, with D unresolved. Germline V CDR1 and CDR2: SGHAT, FQNNGV. The length of the CDR3 is 14 residues. Between the trimmed V and J ends, which lost 1 base and 7 bases, there was a span of 13 bases. The CDR3 DNA reads TGTGCCAGCAGCTTAGGGAGAGGGTTAGGTGGCTACACCTTC. Its translation is CASSLGRGLGGYTF.

The chain couples TRBV18 to TRBJ2-3; 15 bases line up with TRBD2. CDR1 and CDR2 (germline): KGHSH, LQKENI. Trimming at V came to 2 bases and at J to 6 bases, leaving 12 bases not matched to a gene. The CDR3 runs 19 residues. CDR3 in amino acids: CASSPLHRTSGGVADTQYF. Here the CDR3 DNA reads TGTGCCAGCTCACCATTACATCGGACTAGCGGGGGGGTAGCGGATACGCAGTATTTT.

The chain joins TRBV28 to TRBJ1-6, with a weak D call TRBD1 (5 bases). Trimming took 2 bases from V and 5 from J, leaving 16 bases between them. This CDR3 contains 17 residues. Germline CDR1 reads MDHEN; CDR2 reads SYDVKM. The CDR3 DNA is TGTGCCAGCAGTTTAAGCCGCCTAGGGACTCATAATTCACCCCTCCACTTT. Its protein is CASSLSRLGTHNSPLHF. Combining the CDR3 with reference TRBV28 and TRBJ1-6 gives the whole variable domain DVKVTQSSRYLVKRTGEKVFLECVQDMDHENMFWYRQDPGLGLRLIYFSYDVKMKEKGDIPEGYSVSREKKERFSLILESASTNQTSMYLCASSLSRLGTHNSPLHFGNGTRLTVT.

This chain joins TRBV27 and TRBJ1-1; 7 nucleotides match TRBD1. The length of the CDR3 is 15 residues. J lost 7 bases, V lost 5 bases, and 13 bases had no gene match. Per germline, CDR1 MNHEY and CDR2 SMNVEV (reference sequence). As DNA, the CDR3 is TGTGCCAGCAGTACGTATCATACAGGGGCGGGTGAAGCTTTCTTT. Translating it yields CASSTYHTGAGEAFF.

The chain combines TRBV11-2 with TRBJ2-2; possible D gene TRBD2, 6 bases. V lost 3 bases, J lost 0 bases, and 11 bases lay in between. This CDR3 has 16 amino acids. Germline CDR1 is SGHAT and CDR2 is FQNNGV. The CDR3 spells CASSFISGTNTGELFF. The CDR3 DNA reads TGTGCCAGCAGCTTTATTAGCGGAACGAACACCGGGGAGCTGTTTTTT.

The rearrangement joins TRBV9 to TRBJ2-3; 10 nucleotides match TRBD2. The trim removed 2 bases at V and 6 bases at J, leaving 3 bases unmatched. The germline CDR1 and CDR2 sequences are SGDLS and YYNGEE. The CDR3 has 14 amino acids. As DNA, the CDR3 is TGTGCCAGCAGCGTTAGCGGGGGGTTGGATACGCAGTATTTT. Translating gives CASSVSGGLDTQYF.

V and J are TRBV5-5 and TRBJ2-5; TRBD2 aligns across 15 bases. The CDR3 totals 15 residues. The germline CDR1 and CDR2 sequences are SGHKS and YYEKEE (reference sequence). Trimming took 3 bases from V and 4 from J; bases not matched to a gene: 1. The CDR3 sequence is CASSSGLAGGETQYF. CDR3 coding DNA: TGTGCCAGCAGCTCGGGACTAGCGGGAGGAGAGACCCAGTACTTC.

This rearrangement joins TRBV29-1 to TRBJ1-2; 7 positions match TRBD1. CDR1 and CDR2 (germline): SQVTM, ANQGSEA. The J segment lost 7 bases and the V segment lost 4 bases, leaving 3 bases of the junction unmatched. There are 11 residues in the CDR3. CDR3 amino acids: CSVATGAGYTF. In DNA form, the CDR3 reads TGCAGCGTTGCCACAGGGGCTGGCTACACCTTC.

This rearrangement joins TRBV7-9 to TRBJ1-5, with unresolved D. This CDR3 region has 14 residues. Trimming took 5 bases from V and 1 from J, leaving 9 bases between them. Germline V gene sequence: CDR1 SEHNR, CDR2 FQNEAQ (reference sequence). CDR3: CASSLDGSNQPQHF. The CDR3 DNA sequence: TGTGCCAGCAGCCTAGACGGGAGCAATCAGCCCCAGCATTTT.

The chain couples TRBV19 to TRBJ2-3; 8 nucleotides align to TRBD1. Germline CDR1 reads LNHDA; CDR2 reads SQIVND (reference sequence). V dropped 11 bases and J dropped 1; count of bases not matched to a gene: 8. The CDR3 consists of 14 residues. The DNA of the CDR3 is TGTGCCTCTTCTCTGGACAGGGGCACAGATACGCAGTATTTT. Amino acids: CASSLDRGTDTQYF. The full variable domain, with the rest looked up from reference TRBV19 and TRBJ2-3, is DGGITQSPKYLFRKEGQNVTLSCEQNLNHDAMYWYRQDPGQGLRLIYYSQIVNDFQKGDIAEGYSVSREKKESFPLTVTSAQKNPTAFYLCASSLDRGTDTQYFGPGTRLTVL.

The chain has TRBV23-1 and TRBJ2-7, with 9 bases matching TRBD1. Being an ORF, TRBV23-1 has a function that is uncertain. CDR3 length equals 13 residues. J lost 6 bases, V lost 7 bases, and 7 bases had no gene match. The DNA of the CDR3 is TGCGCCAGCATTGGACAGGGGTTCTGCGAGCAGTACTTC. Translating it yields CASIGQGFCEQYF.

The chain links TRBV7-8 to TRBJ2-1; no clear D gene. The germline V and J ends were trimmed by 4 bases and 9 bases, with 16 bases remaining between them. Germline CDR1 reads SGHVS; CDR2 reads FQNEAQ. This CDR3 contains 14 residues. CDR3 protein: CASSSPWSSSEQFF. Here the CDR3 DNA reads TGTGCCAGCAGCTCCCCCTGGAGCTCTTCTGAGCAGTTCTTC.